The T cell receptor (beta chain) described here comes from a study of T cells in Graves' hyperthyroidism and ophthalmopathy. Study background: The blood sample was taken at first diagnosis, before treatment began.

Thyroid ultrasound, orbital computed tomography, clinical symptoms, and serum thyroxine and TRAb underpinned diagnoses. The TCR beta CDR3 regions underwent amplification using RNA transcripts as the source. The HTBI primer set drove a first-round RT-PCR of the TCR CDR3. TCRdb re-analysed the multiplex PCR reads in MiXCR, keeping a single row per CDR3 protein. The top ten clones hold 15% to 20% of a sample with 650,000 to 850,000 distinct CDR3 sequences, roughly a sixth of them seen once. This clonotype was recorded at least ten times. No antigen is known for it. J lost 7 bases, V lost 5 bases, and 13 bases had no gene match. Germline assignment: CDR1 MNHNS and CDR2 SASEGT. The CDR3 is made up of 17 amino acids. Findings and caveats of the study: Blood held most thyroid clonotypes expanded above 0.001 frequency.

Source material: blood. The V call is TRBV6-1, the J call TRBJ2-3; TRBD1 matches at 12 bases. This TCR derives from a woman between 50 and 59 years old with Graves' hyperthyroidism that later progressed to Graves' ophthalmopathy. The CDR3 sequence is CASSYTPPGQGAYTQYF. CDR3 coding DNA: TGTGCCAGCAGTTACACCCCTCCGGGACAGGGGGCGTATACGCAGTATTTT.